One and the same sample provided the 29 T cell receptor beta chains below, sequenced in a study of cytomegalovirus exposure and HLA in healthy donors. Only in-frame clones appear in the TCRdb table, and some are missing; sequencing was by immunoSEQ multiplex PCR. The sample consists of some 260,000 clones, more than 85% of them appearing once. Input material: PBMCs. These receptors were taken from a man aged 18 to 29 in good health and CMV-seropositive.

The chain employs TRBV7-9 and TRBJ1-1, with D hard to call. Trimming shortened V by 1 base and J by 6 bases, and 6 bases separated the two germline ends. Germline CDR1 SEHNR, CDR2 FQNEAQ (reference sequence). CDR3 length: 12 residues. As DNA, the CDR3 is TGTGCCAGCAGCTTAGAAGGGCCTGAAGCTTTCTTT. Protein sequence: CASSLEGPEAFF.

The V and J genes are TRBV6-4 and TRBJ1-2, with a possible D match to TRBD1 (5 bases). The germline gives CDR1 MRHNA, CDR2 SNTAGT. The CDR3 loop spans 15 amino acids. V was pared by 0 bases and J by 4 bases, with 12 bases between. CDR3 bases: TGTGCCAGCAGTGACTCAAGTGGGGGAGGCTATGGCTACACCTTC. Residues: CASSDSSGGGYGYTF.

This clone showed up just once. J is TRBJ1-1 and V is TRBV10-3; D is ambiguous. Per the germline V gene, CDR1 is ENHRY and CDR2 is SYGVKD. CDR3 length: 14 amino acids. The V end was cut by 3 bases, the J end by 5 bases, with 13 bases between. The CDR3 loop reads CAISDSVGGTEAFF. The CDR3 region has the DNA TGTGCCATCAGTGATTCGGTAGGAGGGACTGAAGCTTTCTTT.

This chain links TRBV11-2 with TRBJ2-7; D not certain. Germline CDR1 and CDR2: SGHAT and FQNNGV. The CDR3 is made up of 13 amino acids. Trimming took off 2 bases at V and 3 bases at J, with 8 bases between the two ends. CDR3 coding DNA: TGTGCCAGCAGCTTACCGACTGTCTACGAGCAGTACTTC. Amino acid sequence: CASSLPTVYEQYF. The whole variable domain, remainder taken from reference TRBV11-2 and TRBJ2-7, is EAGVAQSPRYKIIEKRQSVAFWCNPISGHATLYWYQQILGQGPKLLIQFQNNGVVDDSQLPKDRFSAERLKGVDSTLKIQPAKLEDSAVYLCASSLPTVYEQYFGPGTRLTVT.

The gene calls are TRBV6-1 and TRBJ2-2; 7 bases fit TRBD1. This CDR3 has 15 residues. Germline CDR1 MNHNS, CDR2 SASEGT. V shed 3 bases and J 5 bases; nucleotides not matched to a gene: 6. In DNA, the CDR3 is TGTGCCAGCAGTGATAGGGGGCAGGGAACCGGGGAGCTGTTTTTT. As protein: CASSDRGQGTGELFF.

The CDR3 DNA is TGCAGCGTTGGCCCCCAGGCAGCCTATGGCTACACCTTC. It yields the protein CSVGPQAAYGYTF. The chain couples TRBV29-1 to TRBJ1-2, with D uncertain. The length of the CDR3 is 13 residues. Germline CDR1 SQVTM, CDR2 ANQGSEA. Trimming stripped 4 bases from V and 4 bases from J, with 13 bases between.

The J gene is TRBJ2-7, the V gene TRBV27; 7 bases align to TRBD2. Germline trimming cut 5 bases from V and 11 bases from J; bases unmatched to any gene: 15. CDR1 is MNHEY and CDR2 is SMNVEV in the germline V gene (reference sequence). This CDR3 spans 14 amino acids. The CDR3 coding sequence is TGTGCCAGCAGTCCCCAACTAGGACTAGATTTTGAGTACTTC. Translation: CASSPQLGLDFEYF.

This clone has only one observation. The chain carries TRBV15 and TRBJ2-7, with 7 bases matching TRBD2. CDR1 and CDR2 (germline): LNHNV, YYDKDF (reference sequence). The CDR3 is 13 residues long. The junction had 4 bases not matched to a gene; V was cut back by 3 bases and J by 5 bases. CDR3 nucleotide sequence: TGTGCCACCAGCAGGGCGGGGGTTAACGAGCAGTACTTC. Amino acids: CATSRAGVNEQYF.

This chain connects TRBV18 to TRBJ1-4; D remains unclear. V was pared by 1 base and J by 10 bases, with 13 bases between. Looked up from germline, CDR1 is KGHSH and CDR2 is LQKENI. This CDR3 has 14 residues. CDR3 DNA sequence: TGTGCCAGCTCACCACAGGCGGCCCAGGTAAAACTGTTTTTT. Amino acid sequence: CASSPQAAQVKLFF.

A note on this clone: In the same sample, other DNA sequences code for this CDR3. The CDR3 loop is CASRAGLANTGELFF. CDR3 coding DNA: TGTGCCAGCAGAGCGGGACTAGCGAACACCGGGGAGCTGTTTTTT. The V and J genes are TRBV9 and TRBJ2-2; the match to TRBD2 covers 8 bases. The CDR3 extends over 15 amino acids. Germline CDR1 is SGDLS and CDR2 is YYNGEE. Trimming took 5 bases from V and 0 from J; bases not matched to a gene: 3.

V is TRBV19 and J is TRBJ1-5, with D unresolved. Germline loops: CDR1 LNHDA, CDR2 SQIVND (reference sequence). The V end was cut by 6 bases, the J end by 5 bases, with 14 bases between. This CDR3 has 14 residues. The CDR3 loop is CASRMSRAHQPQHF. Written as DNA, the CDR3 is TGTGCCAGTAGAATGTCGAGGGCCCATCAGCCCCAGCATTTT.

This sequence joins TRBV25-1 and TRBJ2-3; D possibly matches TRBD1 or TRBD2 (5 bases each). Trimming cost V 7 bases and J 2 bases, with 10 bases left between them. The CDR3 length is 13 residues. Looked up from germline, CDR1 is MGHDK and CDR2 is SYGVNS. The CDR3 DNA reads as TGTGCCAGCATAGGGACCTACACAGATACGCAGTATTTT. It is translated as CASIGTYTDTQYF.

This clone has a single count. V is TRBV7-2 and J is TRBJ2-1; D remains unclear. This CDR3 has 15 amino acids. Germline V gene sequence: CDR1 SGHTA, CDR2 FQGNSA. Between the trimmed V and J ends, which lost 5 bases and 0 bases, there was a span of 11 bases. CDR3 DNA: TGTGCCAGCAGCCAGGATCTGAGCTCCTACAATGAGCAGTTCTTC. It specifies CASSQDLSSYNEQFF.

This chain uses TRBV6-5 with TRBJ1-1; weak D call: TRBD1 (5 bases). From germline, CDR1 is MNHEY and CDR2 SVGAGI. The CDR3 runs 14 residues. With 3 bases removed from V and 10 bases from J, the gap between germline ends came to 18 bases. Here the CDR3 DNA reads TGTGCCAGCAGTTATCCCGGGACGGGGGGAAGAGCTTTCTTT. As protein: CASSYPGTGGRAFF.

The V gene is TRBV5-1, the J gene TRBJ1-1, with D maybe TRBD1 (6 bases). The CDR3 is made up of 15 amino acids. V was cut by 0 bases and J by 3 bases, with 12 bases left in between. Germline CDR1 reads SGHRS; CDR2 reads YFSETQ. The CDR3 coding sequence is TGCGCCAGCAGCTTGGAGGGCAGGGGAGACACTGAAGCTTTCTTT. Translated, it gives CASSLEGRGDTEAFF.

The chain is built from TRBV5-1 and TRBJ1-3; the D gene is possibly TRBD1 (5 bases). The CDR3 sequence is 15 residues long. Germline lookup yields CDR1 SGHRS and CDR2 YFSETQ. The ends were cut back, 0 bases at V and 4 bases at J, with 11 bases in the middle. CDR3 DNA: TGCGCCAGCAGCTTGGTCGGGGCCGGAGGAAACACCATATATTTT. The encoded protein is CASSLVGAGGNTIYF.

A remark on this clone: Other DNA sequences of this sample code for an identical CDR3. The V and J genes are TRBV29-1 and TRBJ2-1; TRBD2 agrees at 15 bases. V lost 6 bases to trimming and J lost 3 bases; unmatched junction nucleotides: 9. Germline V gene lookup returns CDR1 SQVTM and CDR2 ANQGSEA. The CDR3 runs to 17 residues. CDR3 in DNA: TGCAGCGTACGGACTAGCGGGAGGGCCTTAGGCTACAATGAGCAGTTCTTC. This codes for CSVRTSGRALGYNEQFF.

As DNA, the CDR3 is TGCGCCAGCAGCCTCCAGACCGCACGATTGAACACTGAAGCTTTCTTT. This translates into CASSLQTARLNTEAFF. V usage is TRBV5-1 and J usage is TRBJ1-1; D is uncertain. Germline V lookup: CDR1 SGHRS, CDR2 YFSETQ. The CDR3 extends over 16 amino acids. V was trimmed by 4 bases and J by 0 bases, leaving 16 bases between them.

The chain has TRBV2 and TRBJ2-1, with TRBD2 matching over 7 bases. The CDR3 contains 13 residues. V lost 7 bases to trimming and J lost 6 bases; unmatched junction nucleotides: 6. Germline CDR1 and CDR2: SNHLY and FYNNEI. CDR3 amino acids: CASKVLAANEQFF. The CDR3 region has the DNA TGTGCCAGCAAGGTTCTAGCGGCCAATGAGCAGTTCTTC.

The chain carries TRBV28 and TRBJ1-4; maybe TRBD1 (6 bases). Germline V gives CDR1 MDHEN, CDR2 SYDVKM. V lost 4 bases and J lost 5, with 11 bases in between. CDR3 length: 14 amino acids. The CDR3 region has the DNA TGTGCCAGCAGTTCGGGGGCCCAGAATGAAAAACTGTTTTTT. Amino acids: CASSSGAQNEKLFF.

This chain connects TRBV7-9 to TRBJ2-7, with 7 bases lining up with TRBD2. This CDR3 has 14 amino acids. Germline assignment: CDR1 SEHNR and CDR2 FQNEAQ (reference sequence). V lost 4 bases and J lost 2; bases outside the gene matches: 5. The DNA for the CDR3 is TGTGCCAGCAGCTACGCTAGCGGTACCTACGAGCAGTACTTC. Protein: CASSYASGTYEQYF. Full variable domain (rest looked up from reference TRBV7-9 and TRBJ2-7): DTGVSQNPRHKITKRGQNVTFRCDPISEHNRLYWYRQTLGQGPEFLTYFQNEAQLEKSRLLSDRFSAERPKGSFSTLEIQRTEQGDSAMYLCASSYASGTYEQYFGPGTRLTVT.

V gene TRBV5-1 combines with J gene TRBJ2-1; the D is unclear. The CDR3 runs to 11 residues. Trimming stripped 2 bases from V and 7 bases from J, with 4 bases between. Germline V gene sequence: CDR1 SGHRS, CDR2 YFSETQ. In DNA form, the CDR3 reads TGCGCCAGCAGCTTTGGGAATGAGCAGTTCTTC. Its translation is CASSFGNEQFF.

The chain links TRBV19 to TRBJ2-1, with no clear D. CDR3 length: 15 amino acids. Trimming took off 3 bases at V and 0 bases at J, with 9 bases between the two ends. Per the germline V gene, CDR1 is LNHDA and CDR2 is SQIVND (reference sequence). The CDR3: CASSIDTGSYNEQFF. DNA of the CDR3: TGTGCCAGTAGTATCGACACCGGCTCCTACAATGAGCAGTTCTTC.

This clone was detected only once. The gene calls are TRBV4-1 and TRBJ2-2; no firm D call. The CDR3 runs 15 residues. Between the trimmed V and J ends, which lost 2 bases and 6 bases, there was a span of 13 bases. Germline CDR1 MGHRA, CDR2 YSYEKL. The CDR3 here is CASSQRPGVAGELFF. CDR3 nucleotides: TGCGCCAGCAGCCAACGCCCAGGCGTAGCCGGGGAGCTGTTTTTT.

The CDR3 region has the DNA TGTGCCAGCAGTGATTATGGCGGGGGCAATCAGCCCCAGCATTTT. As protein: CASSDYGGGNQPQHF. The V call is TRBV6-1, the J call TRBJ1-5; D ambiguous. The V gene lost 3 bases and the J gene lost 2 bases, with 11 bases spanning the gap. Germline V gene sequence: CDR1 MNHNS, CDR2 SASEGT. The CDR3 is 15 residues long.

The rearrangement joins TRBV4-2 to TRBJ1-1; TRBD1 matches at 8 bases. The CDR3 extends over 16 amino acids. Unmatched junction bases numbered 6, after V lost 3 bases and J lost 0 bases. The germline CDR1 and CDR2 sequences are LGHNA and YNFKEQ. In DNA form, the CDR3 reads TGTGCCAGCAGCCAGGAGACAGGGGACATGAACACTGAAGCTTTCTTT. This gives the protein CASSQETGDMNTEAFF.

The V call is TRBV11-2, the J call TRBJ1-2; the D is unclear. Germline CDR1 is SGHAT and CDR2 is FQNNGV. V lost 5 bases to trimming and J lost 6 bases, with 19 bases between them. The CDR3 runs 15 residues. The CDR3 DNA follows: TGTGCCAGCAGCCTCTTAGGACGTCAAAGGGATGGCTACACCTTC. Translating it yields CASSLLGRQRDGYTF.

The J gene is TRBJ2-7, the V gene TRBV27; D ambiguous. Germline V gene sequence: CDR1 MNHEY, CDR2 SMNVEV (reference sequence). Trimming removed 3 bases from V and 2 bases from J, with 11 bases in between. CDR3 length: 14 amino acids. CDR3: CASSFRAGAYEQYF. The CDR3 region has the DNA TGTGCCAGCAGTTTTAGGGCAGGCGCCTACGAGCAGTACTTC.

The chain is built from TRBV7-6 and TRBJ2-5; D not resolved. CDR1 is SGHVS, CDR2 FNYEAQ, per germline. V was pared by 5 bases and J by 9 bases, with 19 bases between. The CDR3 is 14 residues long. CDR3 loop: CASSLDGSIRSQYF. The CDR3 DNA reads TGTGCCAGCAGCCTCGACGGATCAATAAGGTCCCAGTACTTC.